The 23 T cell receptor beta chains reported below all come from one sample, sequenced in a study of cytomegalovirus exposure and HLA in healthy donors. A multiplex PCR was run with 60 Vbeta primers and 13 Jbeta primers. Sequencing used immunoSEQ multiplex PCR; TCRdb keeps in-frame clones, though not all of them. The sample holds about 77,000 clones. The specimen was PBMCs. Every receptor here comes from a man aged 50 to 60 in good health and CMV-seropositive.

The V call is TRBV6-5, the J call TRBJ1-2, with 8 bases aligning to TRBD1. V lost 0 bases to trimming and J lost 8 bases; unmatched junction nucleotides: 5. The CDR3 has 14 amino acids. Germline V lookup: CDR1 MNHEY, CDR2 SVGAGI. The DNA of the CDR3 is TGTGCCAGCAGTTACTCTGGACAGGGTTACGGCTACACCTTC. Translated, it gives CASSYSGQGYGYTF.

The chain is built from TRBV20-1 and TRBJ1-2; D is unclear. The V gene lost 7 bases and the J gene lost 2 bases, with 8 bases spanning the gap. CDR3 length: 11 residues. Germline values: CDR1 DFQATT, CDR2 SNEGSKA (reference sequence). CDR3 protein: CSGRVNYGYTF. The CDR3 DNA sequence: TGCAGTGGACGGGTGAACTATGGCTACACCTTC.

V usage is TRBV18 and J usage is TRBJ1-2; D unclear. The CDR3 is 13 residues long. V lost 2 bases to trimming and J lost 3 bases, with 7 bases between them. Per the germline V gene, CDR1 is KGHSH and CDR2 is LQKENI. Here the CDR3 DNA reads TGTGCCAGCTCACCATTGAGCGACTATGGCTACACCTTC. It codes for CASSPLSDYGYTF.

The CDR3 region has the DNA TGCGCCAGCAGTGACGCTCAGTCTCGGGACAGGGTTGACGAGCAGTACGTC. Protein: CASSDAQSRDRVDEQYV. This chain links TRBV10-1 with TRBJ2-7; 9 nucleotides align to TRBD1. J was trimmed by 5 bases and V by 3 bases; bases with no gene match: 14. CDR1 is WNHNN and CDR2 is SYGVQD in the germline V gene (reference sequence). This CDR3 is built from 17 residues.

The V call is TRBV10-2, the J call TRBJ2-7, with TRBD1 matching over 7 bases. Germline CDR1 is WSHSY and CDR2 is SAAADI. The J segment lost 5 bases and the V segment lost 7 bases, leaving 14 bases of the junction unmatched. This CDR3 comprises 15 residues. The CDR3 loop is CASIRGSQPGDEQYF. DNA for the CDR3: TGCGCCAGCATCAGGGGGTCCCAGCCGGGCGACGAGCAGTACTTC.

This rearrangement joins TRBV7-2 to TRBJ1-1, with a weak D call TRBD1 (5 bases). From germline, CDR1 is SGHTA and CDR2 FQGNSA. The CDR3 has 15 amino acids. V was pared by 1 base and J by 4 bases, with 13 bases between. The CDR3 loop reads CASSLVPGRGTEAFF. The CDR3 nucleotides are TGTGCCAGCAGCTTAGTGCCAGGGAGGGGCACTGAAGCTTTCTTT.

The CDR3 DNA is TGTGCCAGCAGCACAACAGGGGAGAACGAAGCTTTCTTT. Protein: CASSTTGENEAFF. The chain is built from TRBV7-9 and TRBJ1-1; 7 bases agree with TRBD1. The CDR3 has 13 residues. Germline CDR1 reads SEHNR; CDR2 reads FQNEAQ (reference sequence). Trimming removed 5 bases from V and 8 bases from J; junction bases left unmatched: 8.

Here the CDR3 DNA reads TGCGCCAGCGCGGGACGGTGGGACGATGAAAAACTGTTTTTT. It specifies CASAGRWDDEKLFF. The J gene is TRBJ1-4, the V gene TRBV5-1; D is perhaps TRBD1 (5 bases). The germline V and J ends were trimmed by 7 bases and 6 bases, with 16 bases remaining between them. CDR1 and CDR2 (germline): SGHRS, YFSETQ. There are 14 residues in the CDR3. The variable domain in full, with the rest retrieved from reference TRBV5-1 and TRBJ1-4, is KAGVTQTPRYLIKTRGQQVTLSCSPISGHRSVSWYQQTPGQGLQFLFEYFSETQRNKGNFPGRFSGRQFSNSRSEMNVSTLELGDSALYLCASAGRWDDEKLFFGSGTQLSVL.

This chain links TRBV9 with TRBJ1-4; 8 bases are a match to TRBD1. This CDR3 spans 15 amino acids. Germline V gives CDR1 SGDLS, CDR2 YYNGEE. Trimming removed 4 bases from V and 7 bases from J; junction bases left unmatched: 9. CDR3 nucleotide sequence: TGTGCCAGCAGCACATCCGGGACAGGTCGTGAAAAACTGTTTTTT. Amino acid sequence: CASSTSGTGREKLFF.

The chain couples TRBV29-1 to TRBJ1-4, with 7 bases aligning to TRBD1. CDR1 is SQVTM, CDR2 ANQGSEA, per germline. The V segment lost 0 bases and the J segment 7 bases; nucleotides outside the gene matches: 8. CDR3 size: 15 residues. The CDR3 bases are TGCAGCGTTGAAGATCGAAAGGGGGCTGGTGAAAAACTGTTTTTT. Encoded protein: CSVEDRKGAGEKLFF.

The genes are TRBV7-9 and TRBJ2-1; 11 bases map to TRBD1. Trimming at V came to 6 bases and at J to 7 bases, leaving 11 bases not matched to a gene. The CDR3 extends over 16 amino acids. CDR1 is SEHNR, CDR2 FQNEAQ, per germline (reference sequence). CDR3 nucleotides: TGTGCCAGCAGATTAATGGACAGGGGGCTTTTGAATGAGCAGTTCTTC. Its translation: CASRLMDRGLLNEQFF.

The CDR3 DNA sequence: TGTGCCAGCAGCTACGTTTCAGCGTACAATCAGCCCCAGCATTTT. Its protein product is CASSYVSAYNQPQHF. This sequence joins TRBV5-5 and TRBJ1-5, with D hard to call. V was shortened by 3 bases and J by 3 bases, with 13 bases between the two germline ends. Germline-derived CDR1 and CDR2 are SGHKS and YYEKEE (reference sequence). The CDR3 has 15 amino acids.

V gene TRBV6-1 combines with J gene TRBJ2-3, with 10 bases identical to TRBD1. V shed 8 bases, J shed 0 bases, and the junction held 5 bases outside the gene matches. This CDR3 contains 15 residues. CDR1 is MNHNS, CDR2 SASEGT, per germline. CDR3 coding DNA: TGTGCCAGCCTCGTGACAGGGGGCAGCACAGATACGCAGTATTTT. This translates into CASLVTGGSTDTQYF.

The chain uses TRBV18 and TRBJ1-4, with 7 bases fitting TRBD1. The CDR3 is made up of 16 amino acids. V shed 6 bases and J 8 bases; nucleotides not matched to a gene: 15. Germline V gives CDR1 KGHSH, CDR2 LQKENI. The CDR3 region has the DNA TGTGCCAGCTCTCAAGGACAGTCCCGAGGGGGCGAAAAACTGTTTTTT. This translates into CASSQGQSRGGEKLFF.

The chain has TRBV12-5 and TRBJ1-5, with TRBD1 matching 8 bases. Germline V gene lookup returns CDR1 LGHNT and CDR2 FRNRAP. Trimming removed 5 bases from V and 1 base from J; junction bases left unmatched: 13. This CDR3 contains 18 residues. CDR3 residues: CASGKRLSQGESNQPQHF. CDR3 DNA: TGTGCTAGTGGTAAAAGACTTTCACAGGGGGAGAGCAATCAGCCCCAGCATTTT.

The rearrangement joins TRBV4-1 to TRBJ2-3; 10 nucleotides match TRBD2. The CDR3 covers 15 residues. CDR1 MGHRA and CDR2 YSYEKL come from the germline V gene. With 3 bases clipped from V and 6 bases from J, the junction kept 6 bases outside the gene matches. In nucleotides, the CDR3 is TGCGCCAGCAGCCACCTAGCGGGGGCGAGGGATACGCAGTATTTT. As protein: CASSHLAGARDTQYF.

This chain joins TRBV6-5 and TRBJ1-1; tentatively, D is TRBD1 (5 bases). The CDR3 consists of 14 residues. Germline CDR1 and CDR2: MNHEY and SVGAGI. With 2 bases removed from V and 6 bases from J, the gap between germline ends came to 13 bases. DNA of the CDR3: TGTGCCAGCAGTTACCTCGGGGGGGTCGCTGAAGCTTTCTTT. It encodes CASSYLGGVAEAFF.

The chain has TRBV20-1 and TRBJ1-1; the D is unclear. This CDR3 has 11 amino acids. Germline CDR1 DFQATT, CDR2 SNEGSKA (reference sequence). CDR3 region: CSLRLNTEAFF. Written as DNA, the CDR3 is TGCAGCCTCAGGCTGAACACTGAAGCTTTCTTT.

The rearrangement joins TRBV5-1 to TRBJ2-7, with D maybe TRBD2 (6 bases). The germline V and J ends were trimmed by 1 base and 1 base, with 15 bases remaining between them. This CDR3 region has 16 residues. Germline V gene lookup returns CDR1 SGHRS and CDR2 YFSETQ. The CDR3 spells CASSLTGQGTSYEQYF. CDR3 nucleotide sequence: TGCGCCAGCAGCTTGACGGGGCAAGGGACTTCCTACGAGCAGTACTTC.

This chain links TRBV5-1 with TRBJ2-5; a weak D match, TRBD2 (5 bases). The CDR3 consists of 13 residues. Trimming took off 4 bases at V and 5 bases at J, with 12 bases between the two ends. Per the germline V gene, CDR1 is SGHRS and CDR2 is YFSETQ. The CDR3 nucleotides are TGCGCCAGCAGCCGTGACTATGACGAGACCCAGTACTTC. Translating it yields CASSRDYDETQYF.

The J gene is TRBJ2-7, the V gene TRBV9; 12 nucleotides agree with TRBD2. Germline lookup yields CDR1 SGDLS and CDR2 YYNGEE. The CDR3 covers 15 residues. With V trimmed by 3 bases and J by 0 bases, 1 base remained unmatched. The CDR3: CASSAGLAGSYEQYF. DNA of the CDR3: TGTGCCAGCAGCGCGGGACTAGCGGGCTCCTACGAGCAGTACTTC.

This rearrangement joins TRBV30 to TRBJ1-2; D uncertain. Germline CDR1 and CDR2: GTSNPN and SVGIG (reference sequence). Trimming stripped 7 bases from V and 3 bases from J, with 21 bases between. This CDR3 is built from 15 residues. CDR3 protein: CALWPLGGFDYGYTF. In DNA, the CDR3 is TGTGCCTTATGGCCCCTAGGCGGTTTTGACTATGGCTACACCTTC.

J is TRBJ1-2 and V is TRBV5-8, with unresolved D. Germline V gene sequence: CDR1 SGHTS, CDR2 YDEGEE. This CDR3 contains 15 residues. With 0 bases removed from V and 4 bases from J, the gap between germline ends came to 13 bases. The DNA of the CDR3 is TGTGCCAGCAGCTTGGTGTCTATCTCTACCTATGGCTACACCTTC. Encoded protein: CASSLVSISTYGYTF.